The clone carrying this T cell receptor (beta chain) was found many times. Diagnoses were made from clinical symptoms, serum measures (thyroxine and TRAb), thyroid ultrasound and orbital computed tomography. This sample stems from a study of T cells in Graves' hyperthyroidism and ophthalmopathy. Trimming stripped 5 bases from V and 4 bases from J, with 14 bases between. Germline lookup yields CDR1 MNHEY and CDR2 SMNVEV (reference sequence). The CDR3 is 14 residues long. Researchers took RNA transcripts and amplified the TCR beta CDR3 regions from them. In the first-round RT-PCR of the TCR CDR3, the HTBI primer set was used. TCRdb reanalysed the multiplex PCR reads using MiXCR and keeps one entry per CDR3 protein. This sample carries approximately 620,000 distinct CDR3 sequences, over 11% of them seen once, and the ten largest clones take 5.8%.

The specimen was blood. This sequence originates from a young woman with Graves' hyperthyroidism that later progressed to Graves' ophthalmopathy. The chain links TRBV27 to TRBJ1-1; D call uncertain. CDR3 residues: CASSLQTDATEAFF. CDR3 DNA: TGTGCCAGCAGTCTTCAGACGGACGCCACTGAAGCTTTCTTT.